This TCR beta chain comes out of a study of technical replicates of blood from several donors. The repertoire was sequenced with immunoSEQ multiplex PCR; TCRdb's copy has only in-frame clones and lacks some. The sample shows 65,000 to 85,000 clones, 85% to 95% of them seen only once. The sequencing sample was made of T cells isolated from PBMCs. The receptor was derived from a human donor in good health.

The CDR3 sequence: CASSFGGATEAFF. The CDR3, as DNA: TGTGCCAGCAGCTTCGGGGGAGCCACTGAAGCTTTCTTT. This chain uses TRBV11-2 with TRBJ1-1; D might be TRBD1 (5 bases). The ends were cut back, 3 bases at V and 4 bases at J, with 9 bases in the middle. CDR3 length equals 13 residues. From germline, CDR1 is SGHAT and CDR2 FQNNGV.